A selection of T cell receptor beta chains follows, all from one sample in a study of control samples from healthy donors and cancer patients. Assay: immunoSEQ multiplex PCR; the TCRdb copy retains only in-frame clones and omits some. The profile shows roughly 48,000 clones, 91% of them singletons. The sample comprised PBMCs. All receptors come from a woman aged 40-49 years with head and neck cancer. Each CDR3 is given with its conserved first and last residue. The D gene is left open where the match is weak. Not every row has a clone size; where given, it reads once, few, many or a size class.

clone_size: NA; v_call: TRBV28; d_call: TRBD1; j_call: TRBJ2-6; cdr3_nt: TGTGCCAGCAGCTACAGGGGGAGTGGGGCCAACGTCCTGACTTTC; cdr3_aa: CASSYRGSGANVLTF
clone_size: NA; v_call: TRBV28; d_call: NA; j_call: TRBJ2-7; cdr3_nt: TGTGCCAGCAGTCCCCTCTTTGGCAAGAACAGAGGCTTC; cdr3_aa: CASSPLFGKNRGF
clone_size: NA; v_call: TRBV5-1; d_call: NA; j_call: TRBJ2-3; cdr3_nt: TGCGCCAGCAGCTTGGGGATTACCAACAGGGATACGCAGTATTTT; cdr3_aa: CASSLGITNRDTQYF
clone_size: NA; v_call: TRBV30; d_call: TRBD1; j_call: TRBJ1-2; cdr3_nt: TGTGCCTGGAGTAGTGGAGGACAGGGGGCTGTGGGCTACACCTTC; cdr3_aa: CAWSSGGQGAVGYTF
clone_size: NA; v_call: TRBV5-4; d_call: TRBD2; j_call: TRBJ2-1; cdr3_nt: TGTGCCAGCAGCTTGGGGGGTAGCGGGGGATACAATGAGCAGTTCTTC; cdr3_aa: CASSLGGSGGYNEQFF
clone_size: NA; v_call: TRBV15; d_call: NA; j_call: TRBJ2-1; cdr3_nt: TGTGCCACCAGCAGAGCAGGGACACCCAATGAGCAGTTCTTC; cdr3_aa: CATSRAGTPNEQFF
clone_size: NA; v_call: TRBV5-6; d_call: NA; j_call: TRBJ1-2; cdr3_nt: TGTGCCAGCAGCTTGAGGGAGGGGCTTGGCTACACCTTC; cdr3_aa: CASSLREGLGYTF
clone_size: NA; v_call: TRBV19; d_call: NA; j_call: TRBJ2-7; cdr3_nt: TGTGCCAGTAAGCCCACGGGGGCTAACTACGAGCAGTACTTC; cdr3_aa: CASKPTGANYEQYF
clone_size: NA; v_call: TRBV19; d_call: NA; j_call: TRBJ2-7; cdr3_nt: TGTGCCAGTAGCTCCCGGCCGGGACATTACTACGAGCAGTACTTC; cdr3_aa: CASSSRPGHYYEQYF
clone_size: NA; v_call: TRBV12-5; d_call: TRBD2; j_call: TRBJ2-7; cdr3_nt: TGTGCTAGTGGTGAGAGGACTAGCGGAACCTACGAGCAGTACTTC; cdr3_aa: CASGERTSGTYEQYF
clone_size: NA; v_call: TRBV7-9; d_call: NA; j_call: TRBJ1-2; cdr3_nt: TGTGCCAGCACGGGAGTTTCTAACTATGGCTACACCTTC; cdr3_aa: CASTGVSNYGYTF
clone_size: NA; v_call: TRBV11-2; d_call: NA; j_call: TRBJ2-1; cdr3_nt: TGTGCCAGCAGCTTAGGGAGGGATGAGCAGTTCTTC; cdr3_aa: CASSLGRDEQFF
clone_size: NA; v_call: TRBV18; d_call: NA; j_call: TRBJ2-4; cdr3_nt: TGTGCCAGCTCACCGGGGGGAATAACCAAAAACATTCAGTACTTC; cdr3_aa: CASSPGGITKNIQYF
clone_size: few; v_call: TRBV11-2; d_call: TRBD1; j_call: TRBJ1-3; cdr3_nt: TGTGCCAGCAGCTCCCGCCGGACAGGGAGGGGAAACACCATATATTTT; cdr3_aa: CASSSRRTGRGNTIYF
clone_size: NA; v_call: TRBV15; d_call: NA; j_call: TRBJ1-6; cdr3_nt: TGTGCCACCAGCAGAAAGACTGGGAATAATTCACCCCTCCACTTT; cdr3_aa: CATSRKTGNNSPLHF
clone_size: few; v_call: TRBV6-4; d_call: TRBD2; j_call: TRBJ2-3; cdr3_nt: TGTGCCAGCAGTGCTAGCGGGGGGGCCACAGATACGCAGTATTTT; cdr3_aa: CASSASGGATDTQYF
clone_size: NA; v_call: TRBV9; d_call: NA; j_call: TRBJ2-1; cdr3_nt: TGTGCCAGCAGCGGCCGCCGGGGGAGCTCCTACAATGAGCAGTTCTTC; cdr3_aa: CASSGRRGSSYNEQFF
clone_size: NA; v_call: TRBV5-8; d_call: TRBD1; j_call: TRBJ1-5; cdr3_nt: TGTGCCAGCAGCACGGGACAGGGGCTTAGTCAGCCCCAGCATTTT; cdr3_aa: CASSTGQGLSQPQHF
clone_size: once; v_call: TRBV5-1; d_call: NA; j_call: TRBJ1-1; cdr3_nt: TGCGCCAGCAGCTTTGGGAGGCAGAACACTGAAGCTTTCTTT; cdr3_aa: CASSFGRQNTEAFF
clone_size: NA; v_call: TRBV7-9; d_call: NA; j_call: TRBJ1-1; cdr3_nt: TGTGCCAGCAGCTACGGACCGAACACTGAAGCTTTCTTT; cdr3_aa: CASSYGPNTEAFF
clone_size: once; v_call: TRBV28; d_call: NA; j_call: TRBJ2-1; cdr3_nt: TGTGCCAGCAGTTGGGGCGGCAATGAGCAGTTCTTC; cdr3_aa: CASSWGGNEQFF
clone_size: NA; v_call: TRBV27; d_call: NA; j_call: TRBJ1-1; cdr3_nt: TGTGCCAGCAGACCTGACAGGAACACTGAAGCTTTCTTT; cdr3_aa: CASRPDRNTEAFF
clone_size: NA; v_call: TRBV19; d_call: NA; j_call: TRBJ1-2; cdr3_nt: TGTGCCAGCCGATCCCGGGCTTCGGGACGGGTTGGCTACACCTTC; cdr3_aa: CASRSRASGRVGYTF
clone_size: once; v_call: TRBV23-1; d_call: NA; j_call: TRBJ1-5; cdr3_nt: TGCGCCAGCACAGTCAAGGGGATAGACCATAGCAATCAGCCCCAGCATTTT; cdr3_aa: CASTVKGIDHSNQPQHF
clone_size: NA; v_call: TRBV6-5; d_call: NA; j_call: TRBJ2-7; cdr3_nt: TGTGCCAGCAGCCCCGGACGCTTGGGCTCCTACGAGCAGTACTTC; cdr3_aa: CASSPGRLGSYEQYF
clone_size: NA; v_call: TRBV6-1; d_call: TRBD2; j_call: TRBJ2-7; cdr3_nt: TGTGCCAGCAGTGAATTGGGAGGGGACGACGAGCAGTACTTC; cdr3_aa: CASSELGGDDEQYF
clone_size: NA; v_call: TRBV27; d_call: NA; j_call: TRBJ2-1; cdr3_nt: TGTGCCAGCCGGTCGTGGGCGAACAATGAGCAGTTCTTC; cdr3_aa: CASRSWANNEQFF
clone_size: NA; v_call: TRBV13; d_call: NA; j_call: TRBJ1-2; cdr3_nt: TGTGCCAGCAGCTTATTCCGGGGCCCAGAAGACTATGGCTACACCTTC; cdr3_aa: CASSLFRGPEDYGYTF
clone_size: NA; v_call: TRBV6-6; d_call: TRBD2; j_call: TRBJ2-5; cdr3_nt: TGTGCCAGCAGTGGACTAGCGGGGGCCTCGGGGACCCAGTACTTC; cdr3_aa: CASSGLAGASGTQYF
clone_size: NA; v_call: TRBV12-3/TRBV12-4; d_call: NA; j_call: TRBJ2-3; cdr3_nt: TGTGCCAGCAGACCCCAGGGAGATACGCAGTATTTT; cdr3_aa: CASRPQGDTQYF
clone_size: NA; v_call: TRBV15; d_call: TRBD2; j_call: TRBJ2-1; cdr3_nt: TGTGCCACCAGCAGGGCCGGGGGGGCCTCCTACAATGAGCAGTTCTTC; cdr3_aa: CATSRAGGASYNEQFF
clone_size: NA; v_call: TRBV6-6; d_call: TRBD1; j_call: TRBJ1-4; cdr3_nt: TGTGCCAGCGGGGACAGGTGGAATGAAAAACTGTTTTTT; cdr3_aa: CASGDRWNEKLFF
clone_size: NA; v_call: TRBV7-3; d_call: NA; j_call: TRBJ2-1; cdr3_nt: TGTGCCAGCAGCTTCCGGGAGCGCGGGACCAATGAGCAGTTCTTC; cdr3_aa: CASSFRERGTNEQFF
clone_size: NA; v_call: TRBV10-1; d_call: NA; j_call: TRBJ1-1; cdr3_nt: TGCGCCAGCAGTGAGTCTTTCAGAAAGGACACTGAAGCTTTCTTT; cdr3_aa: CASSESFRKDTEAFF
clone_size: NA; v_call: TRBV6-5; d_call: NA; j_call: TRBJ2-1; cdr3_nt: TGTGCCAGCTCCCGGCGGAGCAGGAATGAGCAGTTCTTC; cdr3_aa: CASSRRSRNEQFF
clone_size: NA; v_call: TRBV15; d_call: NA; j_call: TRBJ2-5; cdr3_nt: TGTGCCACCAGCAGAGACCAAGAGACCCAGTACTTC; cdr3_aa: CATSRDQETQYF
clone_size: once; v_call: TRBV5-1; d_call: NA; j_call: TRBJ1-1; cdr3_nt: TGCGCCAGCAGCTCCTCGGGTCGGGGCACTGAAGCTTTCTTT; cdr3_aa: CASSSSGRGTEAFF
clone_size: NA; v_call: TRBV5-5; d_call: TRBD1; j_call: TRBJ1-1; cdr3_nt: TGTGCCAGCAGGCTGGACAGGGCTGGAGCTTTCTTT; cdr3_aa: CASRLDRAGAFF
clone_size: NA; v_call: TRBV29-1; d_call: NA; j_call: TRBJ1-2; cdr3_nt: TGCAGCGTCCGCGTGTCCGGGGGCACCGGCTACACCTTC; cdr3_aa: CSVRVSGGTGYTF
clone_size: NA; v_call: TRBV7-8; d_call: NA; j_call: TRBJ2-2; cdr3_nt: TGTGCCAGCAGAACGGGACAGAACACCGGGGAGCTGTTTTTT; cdr3_aa: CASRTGQNTGELFF
clone_size: NA; v_call: TRBV6-6; d_call: TRBD2; j_call: TRBJ2-1; cdr3_nt: TGTGCCAGCAGGGTCCCTAGCGGCCACAATGAGCAGTTCTTC; cdr3_aa: CASRVPSGHNEQFF
clone_size: once; v_call: TRBV2; d_call: TRBD2; j_call: TRBJ2-1; cdr3_nt: TGTGCCGGGGAAGCGGGGGAGGATGAGCAGTTCTTC; cdr3_aa: CAGEAGEDEQFF
clone_size: NA; v_call: TRBV5-1; d_call: NA; j_call: TRBJ2-1; cdr3_nt: TGCGCCAGCAGCTTGGGGAGCGGCAACTACAATGAGCAGTTCTTC; cdr3_aa: CASSLGSGNYNEQFF
clone_size: once; v_call: TRBV28; d_call: NA; j_call: TRBJ1-2; cdr3_nt: TGTGCCAGCAGTTTAAAGGCTACAGTCTATGGCTACACCTTC; cdr3_aa: CASSLKATVYGYTF
clone_size: NA; v_call: TRBV3-1/TRBV3-2; d_call: TRBD2; j_call: TRBJ2-3; cdr3_nt: TGTGCCAGCAGCCCCGACCTGACTAGCGGATACACAGATACGCAGTATTTT; cdr3_aa: CASSPDLTSGYTDTQYF
clone_size: NA; v_call: TRBV7-2; d_call: NA; j_call: TRBJ2-7; cdr3_nt: TGTGCCAGCAGCTTAGGAGTCACCACCTACGAGCAGTACTTC; cdr3_aa: CASSLGVTTYEQYF
clone_size: NA; v_call: TRBV5-1; d_call: NA; j_call: TRBJ2-2; cdr3_nt: TGCGCCAGCAGCTCGAGGGGAGCGAACACCGGGGAGCTGTTTTTT; cdr3_aa: CASSSRGANTGELFF
clone_size: NA; v_call: TRBV28; d_call: NA; j_call: TRBJ2-7; cdr3_nt: TGTGCCAGCAGTTTATGGTCGGCAGGAAGCTCCTACGAGCAGTACTTC; cdr3_aa: CASSLWSAGSSYEQYF
clone_size: NA; v_call: TRBV23-1; d_call: NA; j_call: TRBJ2-5; cdr3_nt: TGCGCCAGCAGTCCCCTCCGGACGGGTAACCAAGAGACCCAGTACTTC; cdr3_aa: CASSPLRTGNQETQYF
clone_size: NA; v_call: TRBV19; d_call: TRBD2; j_call: TRBJ2-2; cdr3_nt: TGTGCCAGTAGGACTAGCGGGGGCGGAAACACCGGGGAGCTGTTTTTT; cdr3_aa: CASRTSGGGNTGELFF
clone_size: NA; v_call: TRBV27; d_call: NA; j_call: TRBJ2-7; cdr3_nt: TGTGCCAGCAGTTTATCGGTGGGGGACTTTTACGAGCAGTACTTC; cdr3_aa: CASSLSVGDFYEQYF
clone_size: NA; v_call: TRBV5-1; d_call: TRBD2; j_call: TRBJ2-3; cdr3_nt: TGCGCCAGCAGCTCCCGGACTAGTCCAGATACGCAGTATTTT; cdr3_aa: CASSSRTSPDTQYF
clone_size: NA; v_call: TRBV19; d_call: NA; j_call: TRBJ2-2; cdr3_nt: TGTGCCAGTAAACAACACGGTAACACCGGGGAGCTGTTTTTT; cdr3_aa: CASKQHGNTGELFF
clone_size: once; v_call: TRBV19; d_call: TRBD2; j_call: TRBJ2-7; cdr3_nt: TGTGCCAGTAGTTTAGCGGGGTTGGACTACGAGCAGTACTTC; cdr3_aa: CASSLAGLDYEQYF